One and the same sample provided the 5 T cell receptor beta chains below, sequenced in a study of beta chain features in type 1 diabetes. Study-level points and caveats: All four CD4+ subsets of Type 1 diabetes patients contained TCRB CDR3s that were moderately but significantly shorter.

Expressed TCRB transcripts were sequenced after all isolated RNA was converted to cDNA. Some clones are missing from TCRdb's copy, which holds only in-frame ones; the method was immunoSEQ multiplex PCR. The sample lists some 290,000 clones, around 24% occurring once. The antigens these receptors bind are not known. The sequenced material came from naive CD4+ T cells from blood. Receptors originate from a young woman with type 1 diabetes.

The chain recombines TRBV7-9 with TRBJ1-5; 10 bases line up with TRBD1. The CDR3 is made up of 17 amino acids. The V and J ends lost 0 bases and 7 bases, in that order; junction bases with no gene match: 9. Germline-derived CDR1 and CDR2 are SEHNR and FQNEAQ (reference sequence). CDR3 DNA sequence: TGTGCCAGCAGCTTAGCGTCCGGGACAGGGGTTGGGCAGCCCCAGCATTTT. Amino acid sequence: CASSLASGTGVGQPQHF.

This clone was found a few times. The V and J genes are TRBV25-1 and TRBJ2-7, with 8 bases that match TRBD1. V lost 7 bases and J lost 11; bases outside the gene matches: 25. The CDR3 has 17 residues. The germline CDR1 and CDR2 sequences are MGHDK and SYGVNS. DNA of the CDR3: TGTGCCAGCACCTCACGGCCTGGGACAGGTGGTGCCCAGGGCAAGTACTTC. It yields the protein CASTSRPGTGGAQGKYF.

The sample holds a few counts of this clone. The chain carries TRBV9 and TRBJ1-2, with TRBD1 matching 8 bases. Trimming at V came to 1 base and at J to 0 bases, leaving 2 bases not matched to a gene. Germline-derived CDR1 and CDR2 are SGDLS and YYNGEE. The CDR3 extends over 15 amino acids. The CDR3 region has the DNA TGTGCCAGCAGCGTACAGGGGGCCGCTAACTATGGCTACACCTTC. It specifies CASSVQGAANYGYTF.

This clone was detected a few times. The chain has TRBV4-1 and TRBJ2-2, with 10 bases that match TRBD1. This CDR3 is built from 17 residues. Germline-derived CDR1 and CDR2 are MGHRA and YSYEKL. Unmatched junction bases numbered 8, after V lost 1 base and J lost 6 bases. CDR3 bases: TGCGCCAGCAGCCAAGCCGGACAGGGGGAGCCCCCCGGGGAGCTGTTTTTT. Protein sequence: CASSQAGQGEPPGELFF.

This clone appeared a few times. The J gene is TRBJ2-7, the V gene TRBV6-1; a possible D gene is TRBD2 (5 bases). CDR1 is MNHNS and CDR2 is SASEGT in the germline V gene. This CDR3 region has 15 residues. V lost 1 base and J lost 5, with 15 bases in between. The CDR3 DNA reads TGTGCCAGCAGTGAAGTCGCTGTAGACGGGGACGAGCAGTACTTC. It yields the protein CASSEVAVDGDEQYF.